This TCR beta chain appears in the sequencing data of a study of graft-versus-host responses after intestinal transplantation. Study in general: Anti-thymocyte globulin induction, then tacrolimus and steroids for two to four years, went to all recipients. Points from the study as a whole: Investigators detected GvH clones in recipient marrow, with some emerging earlier in ileum or blood. Researchers found peak circulating GvH clone levels linked to early post-transplant HvG declines.

Using immunoSEQ multiplex PCR, the repertoire was profiled, and TCRdb retains in-frame clones only, with some absent. In the table there are around 55,000 clones, around 90% of which are singletons. Germline V gives CDR1 LNHDA, CDR2 SQIVND (reference sequence). The CDR3 consists of 15 residues. Trimming at V came to 5 bases and at J to 3 bases, leaving 9 bases not matched to a gene. To note about this clone: Antigen specificity is unknown.

The receptor's source is a human donor who was the organ donor for an intestinal transplant. The chain links TRBV19 to TRBJ2-7; 8 bases align to TRBD1. This material consisted of unstimulated CD4+ T cells sorted from spleen or lymph node cells, taken before transplant. CDR3 coding DNA: TGTGCCAGTAGTGAGCCGGGACAGGTCGGCTACGAGCAGTACTTC. This codes for CASSEPGQVGYEQYF.